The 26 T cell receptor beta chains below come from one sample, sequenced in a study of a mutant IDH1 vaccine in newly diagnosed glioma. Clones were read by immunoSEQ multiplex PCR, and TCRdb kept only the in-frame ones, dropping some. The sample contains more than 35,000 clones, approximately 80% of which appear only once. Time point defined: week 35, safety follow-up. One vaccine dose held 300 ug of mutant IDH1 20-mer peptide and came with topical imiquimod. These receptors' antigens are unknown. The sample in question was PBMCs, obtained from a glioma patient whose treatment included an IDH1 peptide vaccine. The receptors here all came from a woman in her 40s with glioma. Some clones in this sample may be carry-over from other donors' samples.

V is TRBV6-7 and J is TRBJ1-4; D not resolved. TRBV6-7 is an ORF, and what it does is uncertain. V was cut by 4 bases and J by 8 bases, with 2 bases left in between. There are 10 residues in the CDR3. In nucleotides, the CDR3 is TGTGCCAGCAGTTCGGAAAAACTGTTTTTT. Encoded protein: CASSSEKLFF.

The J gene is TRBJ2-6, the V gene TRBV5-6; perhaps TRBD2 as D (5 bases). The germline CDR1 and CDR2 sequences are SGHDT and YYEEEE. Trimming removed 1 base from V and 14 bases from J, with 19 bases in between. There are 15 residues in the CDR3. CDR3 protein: CASSLLSGSPSLLTF. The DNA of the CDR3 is TGTGCCAGCAGCTTGCTTTCGGGATCCCCTTCACTCCTGACTTTC.

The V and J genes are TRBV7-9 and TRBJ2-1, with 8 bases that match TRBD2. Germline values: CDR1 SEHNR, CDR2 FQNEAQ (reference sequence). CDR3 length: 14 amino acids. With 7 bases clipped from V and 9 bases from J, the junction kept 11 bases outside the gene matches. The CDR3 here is CASTNLAGHSEQFF. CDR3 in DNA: TGTGCCAGCACCAATCTAGCGGGCCACAGTGAGCAGTTCTTC.

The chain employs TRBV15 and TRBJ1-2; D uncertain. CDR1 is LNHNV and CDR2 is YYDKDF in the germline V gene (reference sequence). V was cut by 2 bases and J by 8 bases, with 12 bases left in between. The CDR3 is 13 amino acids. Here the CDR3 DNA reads TGTGCCACCAGCAGAATGGGTACTCCGGGCTACACCTTC. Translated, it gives CATSRMGTPGYTF. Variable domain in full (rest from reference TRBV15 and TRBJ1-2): DAMVIQNPRYQVTQFGKPVTLSCSQTLNHNVMYWYQQKSSQAPKLLFHYYDKDFNNEADTPDNFQSRRPNTSFCFLDIRSPGLGDTAMYLCATSRMGTPGYTFGSGTRLTVV.

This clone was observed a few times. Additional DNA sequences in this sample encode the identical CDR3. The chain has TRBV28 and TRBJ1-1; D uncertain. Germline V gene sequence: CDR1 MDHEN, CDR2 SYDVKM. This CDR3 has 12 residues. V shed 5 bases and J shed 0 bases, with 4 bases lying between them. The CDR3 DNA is TGTGCCAGCAGTAGTGTGAACACTGAAGCTTTCTTT. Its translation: CASSSVNTEAFF.

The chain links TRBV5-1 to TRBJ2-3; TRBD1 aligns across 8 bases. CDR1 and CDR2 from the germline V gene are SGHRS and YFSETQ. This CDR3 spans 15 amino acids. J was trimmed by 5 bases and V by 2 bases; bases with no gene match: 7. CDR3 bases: TGCGCCAGCAGCTTTACAGGGGGTTCCCAAGATACGCAGTATTTT. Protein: CASSFTGGSQDTQYF.

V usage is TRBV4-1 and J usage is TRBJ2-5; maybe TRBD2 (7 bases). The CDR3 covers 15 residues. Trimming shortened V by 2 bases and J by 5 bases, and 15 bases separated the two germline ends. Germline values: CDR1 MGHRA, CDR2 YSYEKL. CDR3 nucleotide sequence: TGCGCCAGCAGCCAAATGGGGGGGGCCGGGGAGACCCAGTACTTC. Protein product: CASSQMGGAGETQYF.

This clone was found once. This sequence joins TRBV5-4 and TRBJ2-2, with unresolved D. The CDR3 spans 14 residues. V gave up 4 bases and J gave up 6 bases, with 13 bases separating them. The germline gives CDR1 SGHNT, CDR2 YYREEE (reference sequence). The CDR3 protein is CASSLAAHSGELFF. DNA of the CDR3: TGTGCCAGCAGCCTGGCGGCTCACTCCGGGGAGCTGTTTTTT.

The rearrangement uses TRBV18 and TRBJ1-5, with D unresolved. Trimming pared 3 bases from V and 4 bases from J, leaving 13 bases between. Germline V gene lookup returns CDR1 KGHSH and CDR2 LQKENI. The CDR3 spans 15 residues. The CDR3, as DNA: TGTGCCAGCTCACCGAACAGAGAAAGAAATCAGCCCCAGCATTTT. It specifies CASSPNRERNQPQHF.

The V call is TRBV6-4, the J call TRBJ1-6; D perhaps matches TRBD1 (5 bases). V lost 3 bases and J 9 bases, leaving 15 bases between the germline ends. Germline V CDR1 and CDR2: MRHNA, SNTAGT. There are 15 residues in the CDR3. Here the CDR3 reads CASSESGQGRSPLHF. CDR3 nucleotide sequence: TGTGCCAGCAGTGAGAGTGGGCAGGGTCGTTCACCCCTCCACTTT.

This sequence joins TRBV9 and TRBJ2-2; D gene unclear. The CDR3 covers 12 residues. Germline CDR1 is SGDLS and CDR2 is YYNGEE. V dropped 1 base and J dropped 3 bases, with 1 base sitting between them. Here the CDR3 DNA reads TGTGCCAGCAGCGTATACACCGGGGAGCTGTTTTTT. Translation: CASSVYTGELFF.

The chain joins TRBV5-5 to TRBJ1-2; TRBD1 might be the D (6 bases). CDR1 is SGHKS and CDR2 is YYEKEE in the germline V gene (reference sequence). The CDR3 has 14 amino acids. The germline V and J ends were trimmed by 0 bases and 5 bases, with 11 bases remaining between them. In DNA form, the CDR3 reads TGTGCCAGCAGCTTGGGACAGGCTGGATATGGCTACACCTTC. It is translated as CASSLGQAGYGYTF.

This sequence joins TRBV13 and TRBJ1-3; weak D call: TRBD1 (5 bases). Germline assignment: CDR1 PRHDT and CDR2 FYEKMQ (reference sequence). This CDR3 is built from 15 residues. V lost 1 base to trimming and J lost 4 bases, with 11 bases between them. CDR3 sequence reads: CASSLAGTLGNTIYF. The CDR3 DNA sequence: TGTGCCAGCAGCTTAGCAGGGACCTTAGGAAACACCATATATTTT. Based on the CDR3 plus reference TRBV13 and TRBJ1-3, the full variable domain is AAGVIQSPRHLIKEKRETATLKCYPIPRHDTVYWYQQGPGQDPQFLISFYEKMQSDKGSIPDRFSAQQFSDYHSELNMSSLELGDSALYFCASSLAGTLGNTIYFGEGSWLTVV.

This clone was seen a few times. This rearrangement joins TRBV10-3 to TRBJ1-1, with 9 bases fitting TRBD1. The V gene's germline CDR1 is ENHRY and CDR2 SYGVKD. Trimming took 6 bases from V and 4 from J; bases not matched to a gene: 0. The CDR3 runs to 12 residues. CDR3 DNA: TGTGCCATCAGGGACAGGGGCACTGAAGCTTTCTTT. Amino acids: CAIRDRGTEAFF.

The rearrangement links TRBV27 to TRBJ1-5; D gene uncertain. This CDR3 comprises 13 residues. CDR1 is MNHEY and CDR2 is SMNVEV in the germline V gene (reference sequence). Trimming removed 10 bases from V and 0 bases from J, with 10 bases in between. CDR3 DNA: TGTGCCACCCCGGGCCATAGCAATCAGCCCCAGCATTTT. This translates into CATPGHSNQPQHF.

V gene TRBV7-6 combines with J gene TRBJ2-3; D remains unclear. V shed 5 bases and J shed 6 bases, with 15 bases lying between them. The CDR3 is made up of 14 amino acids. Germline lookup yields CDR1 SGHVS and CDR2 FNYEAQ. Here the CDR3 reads CASSPRWAADTQYF. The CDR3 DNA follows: TGTGCCAGCAGCCCCCGTTGGGCCGCGGATACGCAGTATTTT.

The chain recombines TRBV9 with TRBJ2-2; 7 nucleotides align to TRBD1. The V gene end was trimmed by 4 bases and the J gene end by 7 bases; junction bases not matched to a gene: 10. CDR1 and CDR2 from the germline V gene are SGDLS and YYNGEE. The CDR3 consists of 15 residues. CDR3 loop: CASSSLGTVDGELFF. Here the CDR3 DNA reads TGTGCCAGCAGCTCCCTCGGGACAGTCGACGGGGAGCTGTTTTTT. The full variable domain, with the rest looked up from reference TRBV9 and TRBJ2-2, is DSGVTQTPKHLITATGQRVTLRCSPRSGDLSVYWYQQSLDQGLQFLIQYYNGEERAKGNILERFSAQQFPDLHSELNLSSLELGDSALYFCASSSLGTVDGELFFGEGSRLTVL.

This chain's CDR3 is CASSLGFNQPQHF. The CDR3 DNA follows: TGTGCCAGCAGTTTAGGATTCAATCAGCCCCAGCATTTT. This sequence joins TRBV27 and TRBJ1-5; D is unclear. The CDR3 has 13 amino acids. In germline, CDR1 is MNHEY, CDR2 SMNVEV (reference sequence). The V and J ends lost 2 bases and 3 bases respectively, with 5 bases between them.

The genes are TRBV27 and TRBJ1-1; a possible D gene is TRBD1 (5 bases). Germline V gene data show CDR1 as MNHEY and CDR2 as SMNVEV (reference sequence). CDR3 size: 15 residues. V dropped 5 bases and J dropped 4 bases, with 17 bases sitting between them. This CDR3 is CASSPIPPGSTEAFF. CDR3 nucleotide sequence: TGTGCCAGCAGTCCTATACCTCCAGGGAGCACTGAAGCTTTCTTT.

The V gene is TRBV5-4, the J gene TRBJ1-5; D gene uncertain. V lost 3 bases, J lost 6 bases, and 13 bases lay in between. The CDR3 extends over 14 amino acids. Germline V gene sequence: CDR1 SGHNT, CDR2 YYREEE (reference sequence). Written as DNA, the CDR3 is TGTGCCAGCAGCTCTGACCCCGGTGGTCAGCCCCAGCATTTT. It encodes CASSSDPGGQPQHF.

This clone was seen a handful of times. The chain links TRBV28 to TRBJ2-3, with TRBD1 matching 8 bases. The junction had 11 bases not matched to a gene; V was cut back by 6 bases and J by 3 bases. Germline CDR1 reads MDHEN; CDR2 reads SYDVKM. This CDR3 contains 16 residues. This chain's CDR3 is CASRPEGQARTDTQYF. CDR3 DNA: TGTGCCAGCAGGCCCGAGGGACAGGCTCGGACAGATACGCAGTATTTT.

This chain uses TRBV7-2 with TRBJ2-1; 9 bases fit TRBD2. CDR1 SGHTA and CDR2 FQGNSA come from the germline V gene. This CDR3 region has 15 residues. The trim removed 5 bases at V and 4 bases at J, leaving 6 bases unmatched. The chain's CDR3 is CASSKSGGPYNEQFF. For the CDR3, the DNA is TGTGCCAGCAGCAAAAGCGGGGGGCCTTACAATGAGCAGTTCTTC. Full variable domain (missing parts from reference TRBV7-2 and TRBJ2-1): GAGVSQSPSNKVTEKGKDVELRCDPISGHTALYWYRQSLGQGLEFLIYFQGNSAPDKSGLPSDRFSAERTGGSVSTLTIQRTQQEDSAVYLCASSKSGGPYNEQFFGPGTRLTVL.

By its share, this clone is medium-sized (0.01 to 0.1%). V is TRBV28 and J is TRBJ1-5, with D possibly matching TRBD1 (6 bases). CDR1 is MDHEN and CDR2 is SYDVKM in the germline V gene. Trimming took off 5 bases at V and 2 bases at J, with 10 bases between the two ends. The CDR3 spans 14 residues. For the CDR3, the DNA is TGTGCCAGCAGTGCCCCAGGGGGCAATCAGCCCCAGCATTTT. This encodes CASSAPGGNQPQHF. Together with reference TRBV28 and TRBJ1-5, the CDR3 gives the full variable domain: DVKVTQSSRYLVKRTGEKVFLECVQDMDHENMFWYRQDPGLGLRLIYFSYDVKMKEKGDIPEGYSVSREKKERFSLILESASTNQTSMYLCASSAPGGNQPQHFGDGTRLSIL.

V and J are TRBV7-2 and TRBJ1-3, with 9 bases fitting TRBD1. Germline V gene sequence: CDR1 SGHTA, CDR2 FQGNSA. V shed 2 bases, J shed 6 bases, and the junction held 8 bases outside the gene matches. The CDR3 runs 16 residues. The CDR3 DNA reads TGTGCCAGCAGCTTATGGGCGGGACAGGGCGAAAACACCATATATTTT. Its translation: CASSLWAGQGENTIYF.

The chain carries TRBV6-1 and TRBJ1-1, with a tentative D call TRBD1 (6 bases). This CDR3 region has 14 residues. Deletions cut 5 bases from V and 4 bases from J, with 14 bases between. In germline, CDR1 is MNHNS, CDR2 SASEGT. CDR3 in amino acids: CASSMTGAGTEAFF. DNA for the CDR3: TGTGCCAGCAGTATGACAGGCGCGGGCACTGAAGCTTTCTTT.

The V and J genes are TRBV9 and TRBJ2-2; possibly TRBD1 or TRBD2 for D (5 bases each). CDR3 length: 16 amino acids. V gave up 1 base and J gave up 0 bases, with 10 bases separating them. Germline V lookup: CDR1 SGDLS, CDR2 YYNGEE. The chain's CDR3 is CASSVMPGPNTGELFF. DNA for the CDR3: TGTGCCAGCAGCGTAATGCCGGGGCCGAACACCGGGGAGCTGTTTTTT.